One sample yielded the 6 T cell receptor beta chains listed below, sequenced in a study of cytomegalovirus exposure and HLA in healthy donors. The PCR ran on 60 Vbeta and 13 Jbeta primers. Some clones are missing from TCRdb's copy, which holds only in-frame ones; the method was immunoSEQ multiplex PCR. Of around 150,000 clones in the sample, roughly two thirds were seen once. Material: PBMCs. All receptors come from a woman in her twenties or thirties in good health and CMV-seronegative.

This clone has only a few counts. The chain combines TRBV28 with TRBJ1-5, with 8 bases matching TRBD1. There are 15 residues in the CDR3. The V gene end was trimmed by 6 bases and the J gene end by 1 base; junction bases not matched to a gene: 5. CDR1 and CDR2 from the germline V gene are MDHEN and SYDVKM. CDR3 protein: CASSMTGVSNQPQHF. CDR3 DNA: TGTGCCAGCAGCATGACAGGGGTGAGCAATCAGCCCCAGCATTTT.

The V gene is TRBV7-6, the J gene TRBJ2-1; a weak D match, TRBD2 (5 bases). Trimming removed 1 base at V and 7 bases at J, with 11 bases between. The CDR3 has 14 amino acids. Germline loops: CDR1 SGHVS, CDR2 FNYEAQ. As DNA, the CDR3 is TGTGCCAGCAGCTTAGGGAGGTTGGCAAATGAGCAGTTCTTC. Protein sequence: CASSLGRLANEQFF.

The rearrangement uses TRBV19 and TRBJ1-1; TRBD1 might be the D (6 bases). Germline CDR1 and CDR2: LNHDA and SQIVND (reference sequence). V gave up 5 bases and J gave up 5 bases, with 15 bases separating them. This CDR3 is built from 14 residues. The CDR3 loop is CASSFRGFQTEAFF. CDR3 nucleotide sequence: TGTGCCAGTAGTTTCAGGGGATTTCAGACTGAAGCTTTCTTT.

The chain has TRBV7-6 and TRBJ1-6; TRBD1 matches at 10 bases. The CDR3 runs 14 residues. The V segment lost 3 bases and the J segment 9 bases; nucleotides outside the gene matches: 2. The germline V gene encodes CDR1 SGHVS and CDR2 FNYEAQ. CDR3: CASSLWTGGSPLHF. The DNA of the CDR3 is TGTGCCAGCAGCTTGTGGACAGGGGGTTCACCCCTCCACTTT.

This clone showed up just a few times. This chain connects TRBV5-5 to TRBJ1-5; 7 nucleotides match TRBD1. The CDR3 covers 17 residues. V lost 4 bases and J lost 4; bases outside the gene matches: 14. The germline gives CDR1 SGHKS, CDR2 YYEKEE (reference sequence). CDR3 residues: CASSTRQGTPTNQPQHF. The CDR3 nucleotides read TGTGCCAGCAGCACAAGACAGGGAACCCCTACAAATCAGCCCCAGCATTTT.

The CDR3 DNA sequence: TGTGCCAGCAGTTTATCGCGGCAGGGGGGCTATGGCTACACCTTC. This encodes CASSLSRQGGYGYTF. The chain carries TRBV27 and TRBJ1-2, with TRBD1 identical over 7 bases. This CDR3 has 15 residues. The J segment lost 4 bases and the V segment lost 0 bases, leaving 5 bases of the junction unmatched. Germline assignment: CDR1 MNHEY and CDR2 SMNVEV (reference sequence).